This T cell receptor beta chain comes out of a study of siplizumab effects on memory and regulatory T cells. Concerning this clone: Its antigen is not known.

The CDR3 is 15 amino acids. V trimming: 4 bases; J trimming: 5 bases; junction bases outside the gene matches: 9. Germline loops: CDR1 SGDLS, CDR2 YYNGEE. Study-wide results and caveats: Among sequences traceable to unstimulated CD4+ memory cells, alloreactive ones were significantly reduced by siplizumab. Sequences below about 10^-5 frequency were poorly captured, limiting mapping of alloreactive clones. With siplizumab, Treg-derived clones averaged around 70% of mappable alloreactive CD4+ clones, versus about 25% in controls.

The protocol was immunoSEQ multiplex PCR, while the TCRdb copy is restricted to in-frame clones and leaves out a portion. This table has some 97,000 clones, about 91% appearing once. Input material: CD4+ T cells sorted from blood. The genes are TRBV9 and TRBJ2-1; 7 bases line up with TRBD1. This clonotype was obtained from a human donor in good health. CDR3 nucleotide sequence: TGTGCCAGCAGCCCCAATTGGGACAGCGACAATGAGCAGTTCTTC. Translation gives CASSPNWDSDNEQFF. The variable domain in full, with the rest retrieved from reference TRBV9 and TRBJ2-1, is DSGVTQTPKHLITATGQRVTLRCSPRSGDLSVYWYQQSLDQGLQFLIQYYNGEERAKGNILERFSAQQFPDLHSELNLSSLELGDSALYFCASSPNWDSDNEQFFGPGTRLTVL.